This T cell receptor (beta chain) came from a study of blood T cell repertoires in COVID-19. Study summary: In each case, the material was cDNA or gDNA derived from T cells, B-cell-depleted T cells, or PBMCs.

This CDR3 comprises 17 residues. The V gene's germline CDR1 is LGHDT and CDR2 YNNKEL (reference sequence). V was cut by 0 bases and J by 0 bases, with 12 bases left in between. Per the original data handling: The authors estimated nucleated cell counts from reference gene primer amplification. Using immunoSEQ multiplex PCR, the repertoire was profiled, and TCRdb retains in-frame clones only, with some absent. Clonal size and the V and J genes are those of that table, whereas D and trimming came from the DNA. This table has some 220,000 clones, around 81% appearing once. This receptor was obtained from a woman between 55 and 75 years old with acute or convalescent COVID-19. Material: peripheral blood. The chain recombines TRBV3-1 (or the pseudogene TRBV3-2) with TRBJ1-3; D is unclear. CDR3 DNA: TGTGCCAGCAGCCAAGAGGTAAACAGTCGCTCTGGAAACACCATATATTTT. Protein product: CASSQEVNSRSGNTIYF.